One and the same sample provided the 29 T cell receptor beta chains below, sequenced in a study of siplizumab effects on memory and regulatory T cells. Using immunoSEQ multiplex PCR, the repertoire was profiled, and TCRdb retains in-frame clones only, with some absent. The data contain around 110,000 clones, approximately 94% of them seen just once; the ten biggest clones take up approximately 1.8%. Sequenced input: non-Treg CD4+ T cells sorted from blood. These receptors came from a human donor in good health.

The genes are TRBV5-6 and TRBJ1-3, with D possibly being TRBD1 (5 bases). CDR3 length equals 14 residues. Germline V lookup: CDR1 SGHDT, CDR2 YYEEEE. Trimming left V 4 bases short and J 5 bases short, with 13 bases between. CDR3 region: CASSPDNSRNTIYF. The CDR3 coding sequence is TGTGCCAGCAGCCCGGACAATTCCCGAAACACCATATATTTT. Combining the CDR3 with reference TRBV5-6 and TRBJ1-3 gives the whole variable domain DAGVTQSPTHLIKTRGQQVTLRCSPKSGHDTVSWYQQALGQGPQFIFQYYEEEERQRGNFPDRFSGHQFPNYSSELNVNALLLGDSALYLCASSPDNSRNTIYFGEGSWLTVV.

CDR3 sequence: CASSPGTSWGEQYF. The CDR3 DNA follows: TGCGCCAGCAGTCCCGGGACTAGTTGGGGCGAGCAGTACTTC. This chain connects TRBV5-1 to TRBJ2-7; 8 positions match TRBD2. The CDR3 extends over 14 amino acids. Germline lookup yields CDR1 SGHRS and CDR2 YFSETQ. With V trimmed by 5 bases and J by 6 bases, 10 bases remained unmatched.

The J gene is TRBJ2-5, the V gene TRBV5-4; TRBD2 aligns across 7 bases. The better agreement between TRBJ2-7 and the DNA end casts doubt on the J call. CDR3 length: 17 residues. Germline V gene sequence: CDR1 SGHNT, CDR2 YYREEE (reference sequence). The CDR3 region is CASTSQMGRAGAYEQYF. The CDR3 nucleotides read TGTGCCAGCACCTCCCAGATGGGTAGGGCGGGAGCCTACGAGCAGTACTTC.

This chain joins TRBV7-9 and TRBJ2-7; 7 nucleotides match TRBD1. Trimming took 1 base from V and 1 from J; bases not matched to a gene: 1. CDR1 and CDR2 (germline): SEHNR, FQNEAQ (reference sequence). This CDR3 comprises 14 residues. The CDR3 DNA is TGTGCCAGCAGCTTAGGGGGACAGTCCTACGAGCAGTACTTC. This codes for CASSLGGQSYEQYF. Based on the CDR3 plus reference TRBV7-9 and TRBJ2-7, the full variable domain is DTGVSQNPRHKITKRGQNVTFRCDPISEHNRLYWYRQTLGQGPEFLTYFQNEAQLEKSRLLSDRFSAERPKGSFSTLEIQRTEQGDSAMYLCASSLGGQSYEQYFGPGTRLTVT.

CDR3 region: CASSYSKDTQYF. Here the CDR3 DNA reads TGTGCCAGCAGTTATTCAAAAGATACGCAGTATTTT. V and J are TRBV6-5 and TRBJ2-3, with no clear D. The CDR3 covers 12 residues. V lost 3 bases and J 5 bases, leaving 6 bases between the germline ends. Germline V lookup: CDR1 MNHEY, CDR2 SVGAGI.

V and J are TRBV5-3 and TRBJ2-3; D is unclear. TRBV5-3 is reported as an ORF; its role is uncertain. The CDR3 is 11 amino acids. The V end was cut by 1 base, the J end by 5 bases, with 2 bases between. The CDR3 bases are TGTGCCAGAAGCTTGAGAGATACGCAGTATTTT. Translation: CARSLRDTQYF.

The CDR3 is CASSESTTFHNEQFF. In DNA form, the CDR3 reads TGTGCCAGCAGTGAGTCGACTACCTTTCACAATGAGCAGTTCTTC. The chain uses TRBV6-1 and TRBJ2-1, with D maybe TRBD2 (5 bases). Germline CDR1 reads MNHNS; CDR2 reads SASEGT. V was clipped by 3 bases and J by 5 bases, with 14 bases between them. This CDR3 has 15 amino acids.

This clone was recorded only once. The CDR3 protein is CASSLDKNTEAFF. The CDR3 DNA follows: TGTGCCAGCAGTCTGGACAAGAACACTGAAGCTTTCTTT. V and J are TRBV6-4 and TRBJ1-1; D may be TRBD1 (5 bases). The V gene lost 5 bases and the J gene lost 1 base, with 8 bases spanning the gap. This CDR3 region has 13 residues. Per the germline V gene, CDR1 is MRHNA and CDR2 is SNTAGT.

The chain couples TRBV6-1 to TRBJ2-1, with D uncertain. V lost 5 bases and J 9 bases, leaving 17 bases between the germline ends. The CDR3 covers 14 residues. Germline lookup yields CDR1 MNHNS and CDR2 SASEGT. The CDR3 sequence is CASSLTPSLPEQFF. CDR3 DNA: TGTGCCAGCAGTCTCACCCCTAGTCTCCCTGAGCAGTTCTTC.

The chain carries TRBV6-5 and TRBJ1-6; D is unclear. The CDR3 extends over 14 amino acids. V was trimmed by 7 bases and J by 0 bases, leaving 7 bases between them. The germline gives CDR1 MNHEY, CDR2 SVGAGI. The CDR3 reads CASTRSSYNSPLHF. The CDR3 DNA is TGTGCCAGCACCCGGAGCTCCTATAATTCACCCCTCCACTTT.

This chain connects TRBV19 to TRBJ1-4; possibly TRBD1 for D (5 bases). The V and J ends lost 6 bases and 7 bases respectively, with 15 bases between them. CDR3 size: 14 residues. Germline V gene lookup returns CDR1 LNHDA and CDR2 SQIVND (reference sequence). CDR3 residues: CASSDDSGGEKLFF. In DNA form, the CDR3 reads TGTGCCAGTAGCGATGACAGCGGAGGTGAAAAACTGTTTTTT.

V usage is TRBV5-1 and J usage is TRBJ1-6, with 9 nucleotides matching TRBD1. CDR3 size: 15 residues. Germline lookup yields CDR1 SGHRS and CDR2 YFSETQ. The J segment lost 7 bases and the V segment lost 4 bases, leaving 6 bases of the junction unmatched. In DNA form, the CDR3 reads TGCGCCAGCAGCCGCGGGACAGGGTACAATTCACCCCTCCACTTT. The encoded protein is CASSRGTGYNSPLHF.

V usage is TRBV6-5 and J usage is TRBJ2-7; D may be TRBD2 (7 bases). Per germline, CDR1 MNHEY and CDR2 SVGAGI. This CDR3 comprises 14 residues. V was trimmed by 11 bases and J by 2 bases, leaving 19 bases between them. CDR3 sequence: CACHGGGVTYEQYF. CDR3 coding DNA: TGTGCCTGCCATGGGGGGGGCGTTACCTACGAGCAGTACTTC.

Remarks on this clone: Other DNA sequences within the sample encode an identical CDR3. The chain links TRBV10-3 to TRBJ1-1; D might be TRBD1 (5 bases). Trimming stripped 4 bases from V and 0 bases from J, with 9 bases between. CDR3 length: 14 residues. The germline V gene encodes CDR1 ENHRY and CDR2 SYGVKD. The CDR3: CAISVGGMNTEAFF. CDR3 DNA sequence: TGTGCCATCAGTGTTGGGGGTATGAACACTGAAGCTTTCTTT.

This chain links TRBV27 with TRBJ1-4, with 8 bases lining up with TRBD1. The CDR3 contains 14 residues. V shed 4 bases and J 4 bases; nucleotides not matched to a gene: 2. The germline gives CDR1 MNHEY, CDR2 SMNVEV (reference sequence). The chain's CDR3 is CASSSGQDNEKLFF. As DNA, the CDR3 is TGTGCCAGCAGTTCGGGACAGGATAATGAAAAACTGTTTTTT.

V and J are TRBV11-2 and TRBJ1-5, with a weak D call TRBD1 (6 bases). Germline V CDR1 and CDR2: SGHAT, FQNNGV. The ends were cut back, 0 bases at V and 8 bases at J, with 17 bases in the middle. The length of the CDR3 is 16 residues. DNA of the CDR3: TGTGCCAGCAGCTTAGACGTGGCGGTAGGGGGGGAGCCCCAGCATTTT. Protein sequence: CASSLDVAVGGEPQHF. The full variable domain, its missing parts supplied by reference TRBV11-2 and TRBJ1-5, is EAGVAQSPRYKIIEKRQSVAFWCNPISGHATLYWYQQILGQGPKLLIQFQNNGVVDDSQLPKDRFSAERLKGVDSTLKIQPAKLEDSAVYLCASSLDVAVGGEPQHFGDGTRLSIL.

The V and J genes are TRBV18 and TRBJ1-3; D is unresolved. Germline V CDR1 and CDR2: KGHSH, LQKENI. Trimming removed 6 bases from V and 0 bases from J, with 9 bases in between. This CDR3 contains 14 residues. As DNA, the CDR3 is TGTGCCAGCTCTTTCGAGACCTCTGGAAACACCATATATTTT. Translating it yields CASSFETSGNTIYF.

This chain uses TRBV5-6 with TRBJ2-5; 9 bases are shared with TRBD2. The CDR3 runs 16 residues. V gave up 3 bases and J gave up 1 base; unmatched junction bases: 7. CDR1 and CDR2 (germline): SGHDT, YYEEEE. The CDR3 DNA is TGTGCCAGCAGCTCGCAGACTAGCGGAGTCCAAGAGACCCAGTACTTC. Amino acids: CASSSQTSGVQETQYF.

The chain carries TRBV11-2 and TRBJ2-7; TRBD1 or TRBD2 may be the D gene (6 bases each). CDR3 length: 15 residues. The germline V gene encodes CDR1 SGHAT and CDR2 FQNNGV. V was shortened by 1 base and J by 3 bases, with 13 bases between the two germline ends. CDR3 nucleotides: TGTGCCAGCAGCTTAGTCGGAGGGGGAGTCTACGAGCAGTACTTC. Its translation is CASSLVGGGVYEQYF. Variable domain in full (rest from reference TRBV11-2 and TRBJ2-7): EAGVAQSPRYKIIEKRQSVAFWCNPISGHATLYWYQQILGQGPKLLIQFQNNGVVDDSQLPKDRFSAERLKGVDSTLKIQPAKLEDSAVYLCASSLVGGGVYEQYFGPGTRLTVT.

V gene TRBV10-1 combines with J gene TRBJ1-1; no firm D call. The germline CDR1 and CDR2 sequences are WNHNN and SYGVQD (reference sequence). V lost 6 bases and J 1 base, leaving 9 bases between the germline ends. The CDR3 length is 13 residues. CDR3: CASRASPNTEAFF. CDR3 DNA: TGCGCCAGCAGGGCGTCGCCGAACACTGAAGCTTTCTTT.

The V and J genes are TRBV10-3 and TRBJ1-5, with 10 bases matching TRBD1. Looked up from germline, CDR1 is ENHRY and CDR2 is SYGVKD. This CDR3 comprises 19 residues. The V and J ends lost 0 bases and 6 bases, in that order; junction bases with no gene match: 14. CDR3 region: CAISESLTGGPIFGQPQHF. The CDR3 DNA reads TGTGCCATCAGTGAGTCGTTGACAGGGGGCCCTATTTTTGGTCAGCCCCAGCATTTT.

This clone was observed a few times. Additional DNA sequences in this sample encode the identical CDR3. This chain links TRBV6-1 with TRBJ2-1; either TRBD1 or TRBD2 may fit D (7 bases each). V shed 5 bases and J shed 2 bases, with 13 bases lying between them. The CDR3 totals 15 residues. In germline, CDR1 is MNHNS, CDR2 SASEGT. CDR3: CASSLQGGTYNEQFF. The CDR3 DNA is TGTGCCAGCAGTTTGCAGGGGGGGACCTACAATGAGCAGTTCTTC.

V gene TRBV7-8 combines with J gene TRBJ2-7; a weak D match, TRBD2 (6 bases). Trimming pared 1 base from V and 7 bases from J, leaving 14 bases between. Looked up from germline, CDR1 is SGHVS and CDR2 is FQNEAQ. The CDR3 length is 14 residues. CDR3 in DNA: TGTGCCAGCAGCTTAGTGGAGGGAGGAGAAGAGCAGTACTTC. Protein: CASSLVEGGEEQYF.

J is TRBJ1-6 and V is TRBV2, with a possible D match to TRBD1 (6 bases). Looked up from germline, CDR1 is SNHLY and CDR2 is FYNNEI. Trimming removed 8 bases from V and 10 bases from J, with 12 bases in between. CDR3 length: 12 residues. The CDR3 is CASGSTGSPLHF. The CDR3 region has the DNA TGTGCCAGCGGCTCTACAGGGTCACCCCTCCACTTT.

This chain links TRBV5-4 with TRBJ1-4, with D unclear. Germline V gene sequence: CDR1 SGHNT, CDR2 YYREEE (reference sequence). This CDR3 region has 16 residues. Deletions cut 2 bases from V and 3 bases from J, with 14 bases between. Written as DNA, the CDR3 is TGTGCCAGCAGCTTCACTGCGGGGTCAGCTAATGAAAAACTGTTTTTT. As protein: CASSFTAGSANEKLFF. Together with reference TRBV5-4 and TRBJ1-4, the CDR3 gives the full variable domain: ETGVTQSPTHLIKTRGQQVTLRCSSQSGHNTVSWYQQALGQGPQFIFQYYREEENGRGNFPPRFSGLQFPNYSSELNVNALELDDSALYLCASSFTAGSANEKLFFGSGTQLSVL.

The V call is TRBV18, the J call TRBJ2-6; D unclear. The germline CDR1 and CDR2 sequences are KGHSH and LQKENI. The CDR3 sequence is 15 residues long. V lost 6 bases, J lost 0 bases, and 9 bases lay in between. The CDR3 sequence is CASSLRISGANVLTF. CDR3 coding DNA: TGTGCCAGCTCGCTGAGGATCTCTGGGGCCAACGTCCTGACTTTC.

The chain joins TRBV11-1 to TRBJ2-5; 8 nucleotides line up with TRBD1. From germline, CDR1 is SGHAT and CDR2 FQDESV (reference sequence). The CDR3 covers 14 residues. Trimming cost V 3 bases and J 8 bases; bases outside gene matches: 8. The CDR3: CASSFGQGSSTQYF. Written as DNA, the CDR3 is TGTGCCAGCAGCTTCGGACAGGGTTCGAGTACCCAGTACTTC.

The rearrangement links TRBV5-1 to TRBJ2-5, with D perhaps TRBD1 or TRBD2 (5 bases each). CDR1 is SGHRS and CDR2 is YFSETQ in the germline V gene. This CDR3 has 14 amino acids. Trimming took 0 bases from V and 5 from J, leaving 11 bases between them. Here the CDR3 DNA reads TGCGCCAGCAGCTTGGGAGGGGCTCGGGAGACCCAGTACTTC. Residues: CASSLGGARETQYF.

J is TRBJ1-1 and V is TRBV14, with 7 positions matching TRBD1. Germline CDR1 is SGHDN and CDR2 is FVKESK. V lost 3 bases, J lost 5 bases, and 3 bases stayed unmatched. This CDR3 region has 13 residues. The DNA of the CDR3 is TGTGCCAGCAGCCAGCAACAGGGGACTGAAGCTTTCTTT. Translated, it gives CASSQQQGTEAFF.